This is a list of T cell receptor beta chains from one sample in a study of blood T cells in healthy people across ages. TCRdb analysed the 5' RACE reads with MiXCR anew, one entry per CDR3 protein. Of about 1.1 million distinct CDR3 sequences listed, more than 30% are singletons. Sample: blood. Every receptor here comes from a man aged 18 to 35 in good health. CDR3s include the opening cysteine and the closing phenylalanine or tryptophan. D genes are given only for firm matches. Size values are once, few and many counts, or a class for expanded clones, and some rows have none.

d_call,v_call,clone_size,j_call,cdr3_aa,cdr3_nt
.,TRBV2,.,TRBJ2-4,CASSGETENIQYF,TGTGCCAGCAGTGGGGAGACAGAAAACATTCAGTACTTC
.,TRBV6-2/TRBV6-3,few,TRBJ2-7,CASSYSNFGNSYEQYF,TGTGCCAGCAGTTACTCGAATTTTGGAAACTCCTACGAGCAGTACTTC
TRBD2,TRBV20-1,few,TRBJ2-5,CSASALAGAQETQYF,TGCAGTGCTAGTGCTCTAGCGGGGGCCCAAGAGACCCAGTACTTC
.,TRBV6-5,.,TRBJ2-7,CASSYLDGSSYEQYF,TGTGCCAGCAGTTACTTAGACGGTAGCTCCTACGAGCAGTACTTC
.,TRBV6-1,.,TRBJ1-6,CASSEMDAGTSPLHF,TGTGCCAGCAGTGAAATGGACGCGGGTACATCACCCCTCCACTTT
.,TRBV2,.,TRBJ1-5,CASSEMARGNQLQHF,TGTGCCAGCAGTGAAATGGCCAGGGGCAATCAGCTCCAGCATTTT
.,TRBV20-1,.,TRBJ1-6,CSAQGVRANSPLHF,TGCAGTGCCCAGGGAGTCAGGGCTAATTCACCCCTCCACTTT
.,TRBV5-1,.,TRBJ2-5,CASSLFKALEKETQYF,TGCGCCAGCAGCTTATTCAAGGCCCTAGAAAAAGAGACCCAGTACTTC
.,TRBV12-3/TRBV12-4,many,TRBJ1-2,CASSSHRDGYTF,TGTGCCAGCAGCTCACACAGGGACGGCTACACCTTC
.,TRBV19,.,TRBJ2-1,CASSIRGPYNKQFF,TGTGCCAGTAGTATACGGGGGCCATACAATAAGCAGTTCTTC
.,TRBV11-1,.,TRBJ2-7,CASSPGVSIYNEQYF,TGTGCCAGCAGCCCAGGTGTATCAATATACAATGAGCAGTACTTC
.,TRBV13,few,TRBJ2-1,CASSLVSSLSYNEQFF,TGTGCCAGCAGCTTAGTATCCAGCCTGTCCTACAATGAGCAGTTCTTC
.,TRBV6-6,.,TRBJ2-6,CASSFPAHVLTF,TGTGCCAGCAGTTTTCCTGCCCACGTCCTGACTTTC
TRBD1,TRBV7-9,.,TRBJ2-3,CASLDRADTQYF,TGTGCCAGCCTGGACAGGGCAGATACGCAGTATTTT
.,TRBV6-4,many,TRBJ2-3,CASSEGPSTDTQYF,TGTGCCAGCAGTGAGGGTCCTAGCACAGATACGCAGTATTTT
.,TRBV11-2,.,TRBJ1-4,CASSLNVARTNEKLFF,TGTGCCAGCAGCTTAAATGTCGCAAGGACTAATGAAAAACTGTTTTTT
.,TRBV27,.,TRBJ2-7,CASSLLRRLPYEQYF,TGTGCCAGCAGTTTGCTCCGGAGACTTCCCTACGAGCAGTACTTC
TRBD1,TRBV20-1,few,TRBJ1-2,CSARSRDRGREFDYGYTF,TGCAGTGCTAGAAGCCGGGACAGGGGGCGCGAGTTTGACTATGGCTACACCTTC
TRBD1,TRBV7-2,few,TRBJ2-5,CASRPGGETQYF,TGTGCCAGCAGACCAGGGGGAGAGACCCAGTACTTC
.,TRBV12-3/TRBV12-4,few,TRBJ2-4,CASSSQGRNIQYF,TGTGCCAGCAGTTCGCAGGGTAGGAACATTCAGTACTTC
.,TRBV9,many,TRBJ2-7,CASSVGYEQYF,TGTGCCAGCAGCGTAGGCTACGAGCAGTACTTC
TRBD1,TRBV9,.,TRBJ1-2,CASSGSKTGESGYTF,TGTGCCAGCAGCGGTTCTAAGACAGGGGAAAGTGGCTACACCTTC